Presented here are 4 T cell receptor beta chains from one specimen sequenced in a study of blood T cell repertoires in COVID-19. Profiled with immunoSEQ multiplex PCR; TCRdb holds only in-frame clones, not every one. The table shows some 120,000 clones, with about four fifths occurring only once. Sequencing was performed on peripheral blood. Every receptor here comes from a woman aged 25 to 39 who had recovered from COVID-19.

This clone has only one observation. The rearrangement links TRBV6-5 to TRBJ1-5; D not resolved. Germline CDR1 MNHEY, CDR2 SVGAGI. The ends were cut back, 10 bases at V and 0 bases at J, with 13 bases in the middle. This CDR3 has 14 residues. DNA for the CDR3: TGTGCCACAAGACGGGGAAATAGCAATCAGCCCCAGCATTTT. Amino acids: CATRRGNSNQPQHF.

This clone was counted between two and nine times. The genes are TRBV5-1 and TRBJ2-2; 10 bases align to TRBD2. This CDR3 is built from 19 residues. The trim removed 1 base at V and 6 bases at J, leaving 15 bases unmatched. Germline V CDR1 and CDR2: SGHRS, YFSETQ. The CDR3 region is CASSLPASGRSGYSGELFF. The DNA of the CDR3 is TGCGCCAGCAGCTTGCCGGCTAGCGGGAGATCGGGTTACTCCGGGGAGCTGTTTTTT.

This CDR3 is CAWSLGQASNQPQHF. The CDR3 DNA sequence: TGTGCCTGGAGTTTAGGACAGGCCAGCAATCAGCCCCAGCATTTT. V gene TRBV30 combines with J gene TRBJ1-5; TRBD1 agrees at 7 bases. Germline-derived CDR1 and CDR2 are GTSNPN and SVGIG (reference sequence). J was trimmed by 1 base and V by 2 bases; bases with no gene match: 5. The CDR3 is made up of 15 amino acids.

The J gene is TRBJ1-1, the V gene TRBV6-5, with 9 positions matching TRBD1. Trimming cost V 1 base and J 4 bases; bases outside gene matches: 1. CDR1 and CDR2 from the germline V gene are MNHEY and SVGAGI. The CDR3 length is 14 residues. The CDR3 is CASSYLTGGTEAFF. CDR3 in DNA: TGTGCCAGCAGTTACTTGACAGGGGGCACTGAAGCTTTCTTT.